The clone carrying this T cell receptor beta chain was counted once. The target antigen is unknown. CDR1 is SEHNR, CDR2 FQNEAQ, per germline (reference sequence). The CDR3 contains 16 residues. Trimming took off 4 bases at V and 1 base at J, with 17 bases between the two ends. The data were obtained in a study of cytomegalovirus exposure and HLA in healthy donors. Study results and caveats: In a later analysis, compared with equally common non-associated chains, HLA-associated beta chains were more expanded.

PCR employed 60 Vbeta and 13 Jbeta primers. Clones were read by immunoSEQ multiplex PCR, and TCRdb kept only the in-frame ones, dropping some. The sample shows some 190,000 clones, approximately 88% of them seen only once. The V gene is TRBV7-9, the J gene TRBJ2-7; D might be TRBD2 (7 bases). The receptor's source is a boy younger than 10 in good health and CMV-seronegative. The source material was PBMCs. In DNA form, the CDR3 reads TGTGCCAGCAGCTCGCACGGGGGGCTGGGGTCCTACGAGCAGTACGTC. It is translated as CASSSHGGLGSYEQYV.